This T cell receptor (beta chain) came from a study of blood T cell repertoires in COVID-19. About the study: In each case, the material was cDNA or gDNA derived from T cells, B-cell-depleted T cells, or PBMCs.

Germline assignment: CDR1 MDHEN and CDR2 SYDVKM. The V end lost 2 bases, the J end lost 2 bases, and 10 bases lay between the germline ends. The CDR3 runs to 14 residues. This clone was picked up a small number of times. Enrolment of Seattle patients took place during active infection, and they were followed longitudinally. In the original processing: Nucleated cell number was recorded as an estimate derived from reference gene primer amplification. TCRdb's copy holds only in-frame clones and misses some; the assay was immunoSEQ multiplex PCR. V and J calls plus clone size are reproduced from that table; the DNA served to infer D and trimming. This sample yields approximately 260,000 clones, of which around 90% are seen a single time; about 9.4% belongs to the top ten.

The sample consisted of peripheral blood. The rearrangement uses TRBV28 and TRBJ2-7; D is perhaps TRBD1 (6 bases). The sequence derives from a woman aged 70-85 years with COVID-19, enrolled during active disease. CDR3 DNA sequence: TGTGCCAGCAGTTTACAGAACAGGGCCTACGAGCAGTACTTC. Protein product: CASSLQNRAYEQYF.